The sequence of this T cell receptor (beta chain) was determined in a study of T cell repertoires in cytomegalovirus infection (dated by TCRdb to about 2019). Describing the broader study: Alongside well-studied HLA-B-restricted epitopes, the peptide stimulations were aimed at recently identified HLA-C-restricted CMV epitopes, whose presentation resists viral immunomodulation. Donor HLA type was relevant to the analysis, as public TCR beta signatures indicated carriage of CMV infection together with the matching HLA type.

The sample's treatment or condition label, in plain terms: in vitro stimulation with specific CMV peptide epitopes to enrich CMV-specific T cells. What the research found in general, with its limitations: In both this cohort and an independent roughly 330-donor cohort, the cumulative frequency of public TCR beta family members distinguished carriers of CMV infection plus the relevant HLA type. The ex vivo response was dominated by HLA-C-restricted CMV-specific TCR beta clonotypes, which also provided the single most frequent clonotype in two of eight donors.

V is shortened by 3 bases, J by 9 bases, and the region joining them spans 12 bases. The CDR3, from cysteine to phenylalanine, totals 14 residues. Kept here is only the CDR3 DNA, which spans 42 bases and is read in frame from base 1. The germline V gene encodes CDR1 SGHVS and CDR2 FQNEAQ. As to this clonotype: There is no known antigen for this receptor. Base qualities are not recorded, but no much larger clone differs from it by a single base.

Instrument used: Illumina HiSeq 1500. TCRdb trimmed the raw reads at Q25, called clones with MiXCR and kept productive beta chains. Every distinct CDR3 protein forms one entry, paired with its most common genes and DNA. Within this sample are hundreds of thousands of distinct CDR3 sequences, with about 42% of them counted one time only. The ten most abundant clones make up roughly two fifths of the sample. This material consisted of cultured PBMCs, taken from culture after CMV antigen stimulation. In this chain, TRBV7-8 is recombined with TRBJ1-6; no D gene call is confident. This clonotype was obtained from a human donor in good health (CMV status not recorded). Some clones in this sample may be carry-over from other donors' samples. In nucleotide form, the sequence is TGTGCCAGCAGCTTTGGCTCCGAAGGTTCACCCCTCCACTTT. Its translation is CASSFGSEGSPLHF.